The rows below give T cell receptor beta chains drawn from one sample of a study of cytomegalovirus exposure and HLA in healthy donors. Repertoires were generated with immunoSEQ multiplex PCR, while TCRdb's copy carries only in-frame clones and drops some. The sample shows approximately 190,000 clones, around 85% of them seen only once. Sequencing was carried out using PBMCs. These receptor sequences come from a man in his forties or fifties in good health and CMV-seronegative. Both conserved end residues are trimmed from each CDR3.

TRBV6-5	ASLDLDSQETQY
TRBV7-2	ASSLWRGETQY
TRBV7-9	ASSRGTGGNEQF
TRBV27	ASSTLYNEQF
TRBV19	ASSPLRRGRPETQY
TRBV19	ASSPRRGSLGTEAF
TRBV5-8	ASSLDGTRDTEAF
TRBV4-3	ASSQRAGLPPDTQY
TRBV27	ASSPAPGTGGYT
TRBV6-5	ASKRQGFYGYT
TRBV19	ASSVIAGRTDTQY
TRBV5-4	ASSSGGSSYNSPLH
TRBV18	ASSPSTSGGDEQF
TRBV5-6	ASSSDSRHTEAF
TRBV7-9	ASSGQGARSTDTQY
TRBV7-2	ASSRFQGASEYNEQF
TRBV6-5	ATLPGRNTGELF
TRBV2	ASRLTASTDTQY
TRBV5-6	ASSYMNTEAF
TRBV5-1	ASSLGDREVTTNEKLF
TRBV30	AWSDGLDTEAF
TRBV11-2	ASSLSFGETQY
TRBV5-1	ASRIDELRAETQY
TRBV14	ASSQYSGLGTEAF
TRBV6-5	ASSLDRVNSPLH
TRBV5-1	ASSTTGTGGGEQY
TRBV4-3	ASSDTGAKNIQY
TRBV6-1	ASSDGLIFRREQY
TRBV11-2	ASSLKGAGGNTIY
TRBV11-2	ASSLEGQATNEQF
TRBV19	ASKHRGLTDTQY
TRBV19	ASRAAPGQTYEQY
TRBV9	ASSYLAGGGPDTQY
TRBV19	ASSGGYSGNTIY
TRBV29-1	SVAGVEGNTEAF